A single T cell receptor (beta chain) is shown here with its context. This sample is part of a study of OX40 agonist ivuxolimab in advanced cancers. V lost 3 bases and J 0 bases, leaving 12 bases between the germline ends. This CDR3 region has 16 residues. The germline V gene has CDR1 KGHSH and CDR2 LQKENI. This table comes from immunoSEQ multiplex PCR, and its TCRdb copy is limited to in-frame clones, with some not included. The table shows 77,000 or so clones, with 80% to 95% occurring only once. This TCR came from an adult with an advanced solid tumor such as melanoma, head and neck, liver or kidney cancer. The starting material was CD4+ or CD8+ T cells sorted from blood, obtained in a trial of the OX40 agonist ivuxolimab. The V gene is TRBV18, the J gene TRBJ1-3, with a tentative D call TRBD1 (5 bases). The DNA of the CDR3 is TGTGCCAGCTCACCCTCTCCAGGGAACTCTGGAAACACCATATATTTT. This codes for CASSPSPGNSGNTIYF.